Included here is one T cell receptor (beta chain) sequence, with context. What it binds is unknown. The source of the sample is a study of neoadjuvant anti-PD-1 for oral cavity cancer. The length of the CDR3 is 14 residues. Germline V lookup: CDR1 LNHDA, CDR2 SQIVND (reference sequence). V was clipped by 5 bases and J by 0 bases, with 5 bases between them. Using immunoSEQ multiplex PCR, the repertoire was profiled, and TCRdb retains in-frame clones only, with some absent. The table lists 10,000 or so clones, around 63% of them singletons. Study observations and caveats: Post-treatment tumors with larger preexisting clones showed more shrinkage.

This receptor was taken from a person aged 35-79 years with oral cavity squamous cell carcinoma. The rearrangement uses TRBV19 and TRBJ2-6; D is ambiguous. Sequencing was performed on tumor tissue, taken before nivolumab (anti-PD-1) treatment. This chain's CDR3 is CASSSNSGANVLTF. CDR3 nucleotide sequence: TGTGCCAGTAGTTCCAACTCTGGGGCCAACGTCCTGACTTTC.